This paragraph covers one T cell receptor beta chain sequence. Its antigen is unidentified. The data are from a study of OX40 agonist ivuxolimab in advanced cancers. Whole-study findings and limits: At 0.1-3.0 mg/kg, partial responders had clonal expansion among the lowest observed. The expanded peripheral T cells' antigen specificity was not determined. Among T cells, CD8+ cells averaged more expanded clones than CD4+ cells. Dose levels from 0.1 to 3.0 mg/kg saw CD4+ and CD8+ blood T cells expand clonally by week 6.

TCRdb keeps only in-frame clones here, not all; method: immunoSEQ multiplex PCR. The repertoire holds 40,000 to 50,000 clones, with over 75% as singletons. The CDR3 sequence is 15 residues long. The V and J ends lost 3 bases and 3 bases, in that order; junction bases with no gene match: 3. Germline assignment: CDR1 MRHNA and CDR2 SNTAGT. The sample here was CD4+ or CD8+ T cells sorted from blood, taken in a trial of the OX40 agonist ivuxolimab. The receptor's source is an adult with an advanced solid tumor such as melanoma, head and neck, liver or kidney cancer. The gene calls are TRBV6-4 and TRBJ2-2, with 8 bases aligning to TRBD1. The CDR3 sequence is CASSDGRGHTGELFF. Written as DNA, the CDR3 is TGTGCCAGCAGTGATGGCAGGGGGCACACCGGGGAGCTGTTTTTT.